Shown below are 22 T cell receptor beta chains from a single sample sequenced in a study of blood T cell repertoires in COVID-19. The protocol was immunoSEQ multiplex PCR, while the TCRdb copy is restricted to in-frame clones and leaves out a portion. The sample holds 300,000 or so clones; 87% are singletons and the top ten take roughly 1.6%. The sample taken for sequencing was peripheral blood. Receptors originate from a woman in her thirties or forties who had recovered from COVID-19.

The gene calls are TRBV7-3 and TRBJ2-2, with D possibly being TRBD2 (6 bases). V was cut by 5 bases and J by 3 bases, with 19 bases left in between. Germline CDR1 and CDR2: SGHTA and FQGTGA. The CDR3 runs to 17 residues. The DNA for the CDR3 is TGTGCCAGCAGCCCTGGGGGAGGAGGTTTTGACACCGGGGAGCTGTTTTTT. Its protein product is CASSPGGGGFDTGELFF.

This chain links TRBV7-8 with TRBJ1-2; 7 bases fit TRBD1. This CDR3 spans 15 amino acids. V shed 4 bases, J shed 4 bases, and the junction held 9 bases outside the gene matches. The germline CDR1 and CDR2 sequences are SGHVS and FQNEAQ. CDR3 nucleotides: TGTGCCAGCAGCTCCGGGACAGATATTGCCTATGGCTACACCTTC. Protein sequence: CASSSGTDIAYGYTF.

This clone was seen only a few times. This rearrangement joins TRBV3-1 (or the pseudogene TRBV3-2) to TRBJ1-1; 7 bases fit TRBD1. J gave up 1 base and V 2 bases, and 4 bases lay outside the gene matches. The CDR3 runs to 15 residues. In germline, CDR1 is LGHDT, CDR2 YNNKEL (reference sequence). CDR3 sequence reads: CASSQFGQANTEAFF. For the CDR3, the DNA is TGTGCCAGCAGCCAATTCGGACAGGCGAACACTGAAGCTTTCTTT.

This rearrangement joins TRBV19 to TRBJ2-1; D not certain. The CDR3 contains 15 residues. The germline V and J ends were trimmed by 7 bases and 0 bases, with 13 bases remaining between them. Germline lookup yields CDR1 LNHDA and CDR2 SQIVND (reference sequence). The CDR3 loop is CASTPSWSSYNEQFF. The CDR3 bases are TGTGCCAGTACTCCGAGTTGGAGCTCCTACAATGAGCAGTTCTTC.

The chain couples TRBV3-1 (or the pseudogene TRBV3-2) to TRBJ2-5; TRBD2 matches at 10 bases. Trimming at V came to 1 base and at J to 3 bases, leaving 8 bases not matched to a gene. From germline, CDR1 is LGHDT and CDR2 YNNKEL (reference sequence). The CDR3 has 17 residues. This CDR3 is CASSQAFRLAGEETQYF. DNA for the CDR3: TGTGCCAGCAGCCAAGCGTTTAGGCTAGCGGGGGAAGAGACCCAGTACTTC.

This chain joins TRBV29-1 and TRBJ1-4, with D perhaps TRBD1 (6 bases). V gave up 0 bases and J gave up 6 bases, with 8 bases separating them. The CDR3 runs 13 residues. Germline CDR1 SQVTM, CDR2 ANQGSEA. The CDR3 region is CSVEEGADEKLFF. Here the CDR3 DNA reads TGCAGCGTTGAAGAGGGGGCGGATGAAAAACTGTTTTTT.

This rearrangement joins TRBV7-2 to TRBJ1-2, with D perhaps matching TRBD1 (5 bases). This CDR3 is built from 12 residues. The germline gives CDR1 SGHTA, CDR2 FQGNSA. Trimming took 6 bases from V and 3 from J, leaving 8 bases between them. The CDR3: CASRGGDYGYTF. DNA for the CDR3: TGTGCCAGCAGGGGGGGGGACTATGGCTACACCTTC.

The chain carries TRBV18 and TRBJ2-7, with D maybe TRBD2 (6 bases). Germline V CDR1 and CDR2: KGHSH, LQKENI. V was shortened by 6 bases and J by 4 bases, with 19 bases between the two germline ends. The CDR3 is made up of 15 amino acids. DNA for the CDR3: TGTGCCAGCTCCCCCGGGGGAAGCGGGTCTTACGAGCAGTACTTC. Translation: CASSPGGSGSYEQYF. Full variable domain (outside the CDR3, taken from reference TRBV18 and TRBJ2-7): NAGVMQNPRHLVRRRGQEARLRCSPMKGHSHVYWYRQLPEEGLKFMVYLQKENIIDESGMPKERFSAEFPKEGPSILRIQQVVRGDSAAYFCASSPGGSGSYEQYFGPGTRLTVT.

V and J are TRBV2 and TRBJ1-2; tentative D call: TRBD1 (6 bases). The length of the CDR3 is 13 residues. Trimming cost V 9 bases and J 5 bases, with 16 bases left between them. Germline V CDR1 and CDR2: SNHLY, FYNNEI. CDR3 sequence: CARTGDGEYGYTF. Here the CDR3 DNA reads TGTGCCAGGACAGGAGATGGCGAATATGGCTACACCTTC. The variable domain in full, with the rest retrieved from reference TRBV2 and TRBJ1-2, is EPEVTQTPSHQVTQMGQEVILRCVPISNHLYFYWYRQILGQKVEFLVSFYNNEISEKSEIFDDQFSVERPDGSNFTLKIRSTKLEDSAMYFCARTGDGEYGYTFGSGTRLTVV.

The CDR3 coding sequence is TGTGCCAGCAGTCTGGGACTAGCGGGCAACTCGGGCGCAGATACGCAGTATTTT. Amino acid sequence: CASSLGLAGNSGADTQYF. The chain combines TRBV3-1 (or the pseudogene TRBV3-2) with TRBJ2-3; TRBD2 matches at 12 bases. This CDR3 is built from 18 residues. CDR1 and CDR2 from the germline V gene are LGHDT and YNNKEL (reference sequence). J was trimmed by 4 bases and V by 6 bases; bases with no gene match: 14.

This clone turned up a few times. The rearrangement uses TRBV14 and TRBJ2-7, with D tentatively TRBD2 (6 bases). The V end lost 1 base, the J end lost 0 bases, and 7 bases lay between the germline ends. The CDR3 is 14 amino acids. CDR1 and CDR2 (germline): SGHDN, FVKESK. As DNA, the CDR3 is TGTGCCAGCAGCCAAGGACTAGGCTCCTACGAGCAGTACTTC. It encodes CASSQGLGSYEQYF.

V usage is TRBV2 and J usage is TRBJ2-3; 16 bases fit TRBD2. Germline V lookup: CDR1 SNHLY, CDR2 FYNNEI. The CDR3 consists of 19 residues. Losses at the gene ends were 6 bases for V and 12 bases for J; bases not matched to a gene: 21. The CDR3 here is CASRGTPAGLAGGQAFQYF. DNA for the CDR3: TGTGCCAGCAGGGGGACCCCGGCGGGACTAGCGGGGGGGCAGGCTTTTCAGTATTTT.

The J gene is TRBJ1-1, the V gene TRBV7-6, with 10 bases fitting TRBD1. Germline-derived CDR1 and CDR2 are SGHVS and FNYEAQ. V lost 4 bases, J lost 4 bases, and 9 bases stayed unmatched. This CDR3 region has 16 residues. CDR3 sequence: CASSSTQGQGRTEAFF. The CDR3 DNA follows: TGTGCCAGCAGCTCAACGCAGGGACAGGGGCGCACTGAAGCTTTCTTT.

A note on this clone: One end of the junction does not line up with germline, which may come from a read error. V gene TRBV7-9 combines with J gene TRBJ1-1; the match to TRBD1 covers 8 bases. Germline V gene sequence: CDR1 SEHNR, CDR2 FQNEAQ (reference sequence). This CDR3 is 15 amino acids long. For the CDR3, the DNA is TGTGCCAGCAGCTCTTTGACAGGGGCGAACGCTGAAGCTTTCTTT. Its protein is CASSSLTGANAEAFF.

The chain links TRBV6-2 or TRBV6-3 to TRBJ1-5; maybe TRBD1 (5 bases). Looked up from germline, CDR1 is MNHEY and CDR2 is SVGEGT. The CDR3 contains 13 residues. Trimming cost V 4 bases and J 5 bases, with 9 bases left between them. The CDR3: CASSFQGYQPQHF. The CDR3 DNA reads as TGTGCCAGCAGTTTTCAGGGCTATCAGCCCCAGCATTTT.

V and J are TRBV5-1 and TRBJ2-2; possible D gene TRBD2, 6 bases. Deletions cut 2 bases from V and 1 base from J, with 6 bases between. Germline lookup yields CDR1 SGHRS and CDR2 YFSETQ. The CDR3 loop spans 14 amino acids. CDR3 sequence (DNA): TGCGCCAGCAGCTTCGGGGGGAACACCGGGGAGCTGTTTTTT. Its protein is CASSFGGNTGELFF. The complete variable domain, with remaining parts taken from reference TRBV5-1 and TRBJ2-2, reads KAGVTQTPRYLIKTRGQQVTLSCSPISGHRSVSWYQQTPGQGLQFLFEYFSETQRNKGNFPGRFSGRQFSNSRSEMNVSTLELGDSALYLCASSFGGNTGELFFGEGSRLTVL.

The chain is built from TRBV5-1 and TRBJ2-3; the D gene is possibly TRBD1 (5 bases). The V gene lost 4 bases and the J gene lost 2 bases, with 11 bases spanning the gap. This CDR3 comprises 14 residues. Looked up from germline, CDR1 is SGHRS and CDR2 is YFSETQ. The chain's CDR3 is CASSPGHDTDTQYF. The CDR3 region has the DNA TGCGCCAGCAGCCCTGGACACGACACAGATACGCAGTATTTT.

The CDR3 coding sequence is TGTGCCAGCAGGGGGGACAGGGGGACTGAAGCTTTCTTT. Residues: CASRGDRGTEAFF. V gene TRBV28 combines with J gene TRBJ1-1; 11 nucleotides match TRBD1. Germline V lookup: CDR1 MDHEN, CDR2 SYDVKM. The CDR3 extends over 13 amino acids. V was clipped by 6 bases and J by 5 bases; unmatched bases: 2.

The rearrangement links TRBV19 to TRBJ1-1; D is possibly TRBD1 (5 bases). Germline assignment: CDR1 LNHDA and CDR2 SQIVND (reference sequence). CDR3 size: 14 residues. V shed 0 bases and J shed 6 bases, with 11 bases lying between them. Here the CDR3 reads CASSIETGAAEAFF. In nucleotides, the CDR3 is TGTGCCAGTAGTATAGAAACAGGTGCCGCTGAAGCTTTCTTT.

The V gene is TRBV6-5, the J gene TRBJ2-5; weak D call: TRBD1 (6 bases). The ends were cut back, 0 bases at V and 1 base at J, with 12 bases in the middle. CDR1 and CDR2 (germline): MNHEY, SVGAGI. CDR3 length equals 16 residues. The CDR3 DNA follows: TGTGCCAGCAGTTACTCGGGCAGGGGCCCCCAAGAGACCCAGTACTTC. Translation: CASSYSGRGPQETQYF.

The rearrangement uses TRBV7-6 and TRBJ1-4; perhaps TRBD1 as D (5 bases). Trimming shortened V by 6 bases and J by 6 bases, and 17 bases separated the two germline ends. The CDR3 is made up of 15 amino acids. CDR1 SGHVS and CDR2 FNYEAQ come from the germline V gene. CDR3 sequence: CASRQIAVGDEKLFF. The CDR3 nucleotides are TGTGCCAGCAGGCAAATTGCCGTAGGGGATGAAAAACTGTTTTTT.

CDR3 loop: CASSPGQGASYEQYF. The CDR3 bases are TGTGCCAGCAGTCCGGGACAGGGTGCCTCCTACGAGCAGTACTTC. V usage is TRBV5-8 and J usage is TRBJ2-7; 9 bases align to TRBD1. The V segment lost 5 bases and the J segment 0 bases; nucleotides outside the gene matches: 6. The CDR3 loop spans 15 amino acids. In germline, CDR1 is SGHTS, CDR2 YDEGEE.